This T cell receptor (beta chain) derives from a study of blood T cell repertoires in COVID-19. Looking at the study overall: Sites across the United States, Italy and Spain contributed samples from acute and convalescent COVID-19. T cells, B-cell-depleted T cells, or PBMCs supplied cDNA or gDNA.

Per the original methods: Reference gene primer amplification yielded estimated nucleated cell counts. Sequenced by immunoSEQ multiplex PCR; TCRdb stores in-frame clones only, minus some. D and trimming come from the DNA, and the V and J calls and clone size come from that table. The table records 70,000 to 75,000 clones, approximately 90% of them present only once. With 1 base removed from V and 8 bases from J, the gap between germline ends came to 9 bases. CDR3 size: 13 residues. Per germline, CDR1 SEHNR and CDR2 FQNEAQ (reference sequence). The origin of this receptor is a woman between 18 and 29 years old with acute or convalescent COVID-19. The sequenced sample consisted of peripheral blood. J is TRBJ2-1 and V is TRBV7-9; D is possibly TRBD2 (6 bases). In DNA, the CDR3 is TGTGCCAGCAGCTTAGTAACTAGCTATGAGCAGTTCTTC. It codes for CASSLVTSYEQFF.